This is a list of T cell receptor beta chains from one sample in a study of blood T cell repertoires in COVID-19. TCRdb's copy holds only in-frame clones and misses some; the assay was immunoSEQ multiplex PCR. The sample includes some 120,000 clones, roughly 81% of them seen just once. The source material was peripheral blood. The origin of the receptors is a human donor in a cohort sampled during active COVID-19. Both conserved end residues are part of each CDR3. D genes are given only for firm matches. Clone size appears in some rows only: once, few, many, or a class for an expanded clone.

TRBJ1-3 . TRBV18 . TGTGCCAGCTCACTCCAGGGCGCCAGCTCTGGAAACACCATATATTTT CASSLQGASSGNTIYF
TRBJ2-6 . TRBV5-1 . TGCGCCAGCAGCTTGGGACAGACAATCAGATCTGGGGCCAACGTCCTGACTTTC CASSLGQTIRSGANVLTF
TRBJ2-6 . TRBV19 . TGTGCCAGTAGTACCAGGGGCGGCTTTGTCGTCCTGACTTTC CASSTRGGFVVLTF
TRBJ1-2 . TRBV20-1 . TGCAGTGCTAGCTACGGCTATGGCTACACCTTC CSASYGYGYTF
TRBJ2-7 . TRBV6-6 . TGTGCCAGCACAGCGATGCGGGACAGCGGCGAGCAGTACTTC CASTAMRDSGEQYF
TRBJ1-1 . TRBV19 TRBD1 TGTGCCAGTACCGGGACAGTGAACACTGAAGCTTTCTTT CASTGTVNTEAFF
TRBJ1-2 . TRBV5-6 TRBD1 TGTGCCAGCAGCTTGTGGGACAGGGGCCTTCAAGAGTGGGGCTACACCTTC CASSLWDRGLQEWGYTF
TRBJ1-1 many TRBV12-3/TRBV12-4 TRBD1 TGTGCCAGCGGGACACAGGGGACGACTGAAGCTTTCTTT CASGTQGTTEAFF
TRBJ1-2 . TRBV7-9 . TGTGCCAGCAGCTTAGGTTCAGGGGATGGCTACACCTTC CASSLGSGDGYTF
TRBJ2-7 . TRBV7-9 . TGTGCCAGCAGCTATTCAGGGATCATCGAGCAGTACTTC CASSYSGIIEQYF
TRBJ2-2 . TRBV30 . TGTGCCTGGAGTGTATTTCAGGCTGCTTACACCGGGGAGCTGTTTTTT CAWSVFQAAYTGELFF
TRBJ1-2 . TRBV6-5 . TGTGCCAGCAGTTACGCAGGGGTTGTAATGGGAGATGGCTACACCTTC CASSYAGVVMGDGYTF
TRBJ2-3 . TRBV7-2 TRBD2 TGTGCCAGCGCTATCGGACTAGCGGGCGATACGCAGTATTTT CASAIGLAGDTQYF
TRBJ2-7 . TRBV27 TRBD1 TGTGCCAGCAGGGGGTCTGGGGACAGCTTCTCCCCCTACGAGCAGTACTTC CASRGSGDSFSPYEQYF
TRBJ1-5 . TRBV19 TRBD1 TGTGCCAGTAGTATCACAGGGGTGTTGGGTAGCAATCAGCCCCAGCATTTT CASSITGVLGSNQPQHF
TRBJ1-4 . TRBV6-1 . TGTGCCAGCAGTGGGTCGTGGACACCTGCAACTAATGAAAAACTGTTTTTT CASSGSWTPATNEKLFF
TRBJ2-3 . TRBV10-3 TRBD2 TGTGCCATCAGTGAGTCAGGAAGCGGGGGGGGAGCAGATACGCAGTATTTT CAISESGSGGGADTQYF
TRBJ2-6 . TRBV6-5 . TGTGCCAGCGGTTGGAGGGGGGGAACTGGGGCCAACGTCCTGACTTTC CASGWRGGTGANVLTF
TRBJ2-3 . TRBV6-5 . TGTGCCAGCTCTAGTGCTATTCTTAGCACAGATACGCAGTATTTT CASSSAILSTDTQYF
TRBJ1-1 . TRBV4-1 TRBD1 TGCGCCAGCAGCCAAGGAGAGGGGGCTGGAAGGTCTGAAGCTTTCTTT CASSQGEGAGRSEAFF
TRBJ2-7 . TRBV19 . TGTGCCAGTAGTTACAGGGTACGGTACGAGCAGTACTTC CASSYRVRYEQYF
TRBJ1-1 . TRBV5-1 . TGCGCCAGCAGTTCACAGGCCAACACTGAAGCTTTCTTT CASSSQANTEAFF
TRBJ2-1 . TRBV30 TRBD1 TGTGCCTGGAGTGTAAGGGGGCCCTCCTACAATGAGCAGTTCTTC CAWSVRGPSYNEQFF
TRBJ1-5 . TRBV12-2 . TGTGCAAGTCGCTACACCCTTCCCAATCAGCCCCAGCATTTT CASRYTLPNQPQHF
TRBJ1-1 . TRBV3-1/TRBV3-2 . TGTGCCAGCAGCCAAGGGACACGGTGGACTGAAGCTTTCTTT CASSQGTRWTEAFF
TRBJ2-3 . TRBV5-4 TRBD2 TGTGCCAGCAGGCAACTAGCGGGGGGCACAGATACGCAGTATTTT CASRQLAGGTDTQYF
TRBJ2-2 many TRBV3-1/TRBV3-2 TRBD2 TGTGCCAGCAGCCAACACCGGGGGAGCGGGGGGCCGGCGGGGCTGTTTTTT CASSQHRGSGGPAGLFF
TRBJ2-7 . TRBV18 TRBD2 TGTGCCAGCTCACCCGGGGGGGCCGTATACGAGCAGTACTTC CASSPGGAVYEQYF